Listed here are 28 T cell receptor beta chains from one sample, sequenced in a study of T cell clonality in common variable immunodeficiency. Their recognized antigens are unknown. Findings of the study overall: In common variable immunodeficiency, TCR beta chains reportedly carried fewer deletions and N-nucleotide insertions.

Assay: immunoSEQ multiplex PCR; the TCRdb copy retains only in-frame clones and omits some. The data show approximately 29,000 clones, with none appearing a single time. Specimen: peripheral blood mononuclear cells. Source of these receptors: a human donor with common variable immunodeficiency.

This clone showed up just a few times. The CDR3 is cut off 3 residues early in the read; its end comes from the germline J gene. The chain has TRBV7-9 and TRBJ1-1; 7 bases align to TRBD1. The germline CDR1 and CDR2 sequences are SEHNR and FQNEAQ (reference sequence). This CDR3 contains 14 residues. The J segment lost 4 bases and the V segment lost 5 bases, leaving 7 bases of the junction unmatched. The sequenced part of the CDR3 DNA is TGTGCCAGCAGCATGAGACAGGGTACCACTGAA. Translated: CASSMRQGTTE. In full, the CDR3 reads CASSMRQGTTEAFF.

This clone was recorded a few times. Coverage ceases 3 residues before the CDR3 finishes, and the germline J gene fills in the end. The chain recombines TRBV30 with TRBJ2-1; TRBD2 aligns across 14 bases. From germline, CDR1 is GTSNPN and CDR2 SVGIG (reference sequence). Trimming took 4 bases from V and 4 from J; bases not matched to a gene: 3. The CDR3 spans 15 residues. Here the CDR3 reads CAWTGLAGAYNEQFF. The part of the CDR3 DNA that was read is TGTGCCTGGACGGGACTAGCGGGGGCATACAATGAG.

In regard to this clone: The read terminates 3 residues ahead of where the CDR3 ends, so the germline J gene completes it. The V gene is TRBV5-1, the J gene TRBJ1-2; 8 nucleotides match TRBD1. Germline V lookup: CDR1 SGHRS, CDR2 YFSETQ. J gave up 0 bases and V 0 bases, and 4 bases lay outside the gene matches. This CDR3 comprises 16 residues. The DNA read from the CDR3 is TGCGCCAGCAGCTTGGGACAGGGGCCTACTAACTATGGC. Residues: CASSLGQGPTNYG. The CDR3, in full, reads CASSLGQGPTNYGYTF.

This clone was recorded many times. The read ends 3 residues before the CDR3 terminus; that terminus is restored from the germline J gene. V and J are TRBV10-3 and TRBJ2-7; TRBD2 matches 8 bases. The CDR3 covers 14 residues. With 2 bases clipped from V and 2 bases from J, the junction kept 2 bases outside the gene matches. Germline CDR1 is ENHRY and CDR2 is SYGVKD. This chain's CDR3 is CAISERRGAYEQYF. The DNA read from the CDR3 is TGTGCCATCAGTGAGAGGCGGGGGGCCTACGAG.

This clone was seen at least ten times. With the read ending 3 residues before the CDR3 end, the germline J gene is used to fill in that end. The chain uses TRBV20-1 and TRBJ1-2; D is uncertain. V dropped 2 bases and J dropped 5 bases, with 9 bases sitting between them. CDR1 and CDR2 (germline): DFQATT, SNEGSKA (reference sequence). The CDR3 has 12 amino acids. CDR3 sequence: CSARRGPYGYTF. The covered CDR3 bases are TGCAGTGCTAGACGGGGTCCGTATGGC.

About this clone: The CDR3 goes on 3 residues after the read ends, and that part is filled in from the germline J gene. This sequence joins TRBV7-3 and TRBJ2-3; D possibly corresponds to TRBD1 (6 bases). Germline V gives CDR1 SGHTA, CDR2 FQGTGA. With 4 bases removed from V and 3 bases from J, the gap between germline ends came to 11 bases. The CDR3 runs to 14 residues. The covered CDR3 bases are TGTGCCAGCAGCTCGTCAACAGGGACAGATACG. Translating gives CASSSSTGTDT. In full, the CDR3 reads CASSSSTGTDTQYF.

A remark on this clone: The read ends 3 residues early relative to the CDR3; the germline J gene fills the gap. The chain combines TRBV7-9 with TRBJ2-3; D gene ambiguous. The germline V gene has CDR1 SEHNR and CDR2 FQNEAQ (reference sequence). CDR3 size: 13 residues. The V end was cut by 0 bases, the J end by 3 bases, with 4 bases between. The part of the CDR3 DNA that was read is TGTGCCAGCAGCTTAGCCCTAACAGATACG. Translated: CASSLALTDT. The entire CDR3 protein reads CASSLALTDTQYF.

Points on this clone: The CDR3 end falls 3 residues outside the read, so it is completed with the germline J gene. This chain joins TRBV30 and TRBJ2-7, with 8 bases that match TRBD2. This CDR3 contains 11 residues. CDR1 is GTSNPN and CDR2 is SVGIG in the germline V gene (reference sequence). V trimming: 7 bases; J trimming: 4 bases; junction bases outside the gene matches: 3. The part of the CDR3 DNA that was read is TGTGCCTTTAGCGGGGATTACGAG. Protein product: CAFSGDYE. In full, the CDR3 reads CAFSGDYEQYF.

On this clone: The read ends 3 residues shy of where the CDR3 ends; the end is completed using the germline J gene. The chain recombines TRBV18 with TRBJ2-7; 7 bases align to TRBD1. Germline V gene lookup returns CDR1 KGHSH and CDR2 LQKENI. The CDR3 loop spans 11 amino acids. V gave up 8 bases and J gave up 3 bases; unmatched junction bases: 1. CDR3 loop: CASAGGYEQYF. The CDR3 bases that were read are TGTGCCAGCGCAGGGGGCTACGAG. Full variable domain (rest looked up from reference TRBV18 and TRBJ2-7): NAGVMQNPRHLVRRRGQEARLRCSPMKGHSHVYWYRQLPEEGLKFMVYLQKENIIDESGMPKERFSAEFPKEGPSILRIQQVVRGDSAAYFCASAGGYEQYFGPGTRLTVT.

Regarding this clone: With the read ending 3 residues before the CDR3 end, the germline J gene is used to fill in that end. The gene calls are TRBV18 and TRBJ1-1; D is undetermined. CDR3 length equals 15 residues. Trimming shortened V by 8 bases and J by 0 bases, and 16 bases separated the two germline ends. Germline CDR1 is KGHSH and CDR2 is LQKENI. The CDR3 bases that were read are TGTGCCAGCACCCACCCGAGGGTGTTGAACACTGAA. It codes for CASTHPRVLNTE. The whole CDR3 region reads CASTHPRVLNTEAFF.

As regards this clone: The DNA ends 3 residues before the CDR3 does, and the rest of the CDR3 is filled in from the germline J gene. J is TRBJ1-1 and V is TRBV20-1, with a tentative D call TRBD1 (5 bases). The CDR3 runs to 13 residues. Germline V CDR1 and CDR2: DFQATT, SNEGSKA (reference sequence). V dropped 3 bases and J dropped 5 bases, with 13 bases sitting between them. This chain's CDR3 is CSASSREGTEAFF. The CDR3 DNA, read in part, is TGCAGTGCTAGCTCACGCGAGGGGACTGAA.

This clone has just a few counts. The DNA ends 3 residues before the CDR3 does, and the rest of the CDR3 is filled in from the germline J gene. This chain links TRBV5-4 with TRBJ2-1; 7 bases fit TRBD1. Looked up from germline, CDR1 is SGHNT and CDR2 is YYREEE (reference sequence). The length of the CDR3 is 16 residues. Trimming took 3 bases from V and 8 from J; bases not matched to a gene: 14. The sequenced part of the CDR3 DNA is TGTGCCAGCAGCTCCGTACAGGGGAACTGGAACGATGAG. Its translation is CASSSVQGNWNDE. The full CDR3 protein reads CASSSVQGNWNDEQFF.

This clone was counted between two and nine times. The sequence runs out 3 residues before the end of the CDR3; the remainder is reconstructed from the germline J gene. The chain links TRBV19 to TRBJ1-1, with TRBD1 as a possible D gene (6 bases). From germline, CDR1 is LNHDA and CDR2 SQIVND (reference sequence). The ends were cut back, 6 bases at V and 4 bases at J, with 15 bases in the middle. This CDR3 region has 14 residues. The DNA read from the CDR3 is TGTGCCAGTAGACTTCAGACAGGAGGCACTGAA. As protein: CASRLQTGGTE. The whole CDR3 is CASRLQTGGTEAFF.

This clone has more than one count but fewer than ten. The missing CDR3 end, 3 residues past where the read stops, is filled in from the germline J gene. The V call is TRBV19, the J call TRBJ1-1; D is unresolved. Trimming pared 5 bases from V and 3 bases from J, leaving 7 bases between. This CDR3 spans 12 amino acids. Germline CDR1 reads LNHDA; CDR2 reads SQIVND (reference sequence). Incomplete CDR3 DNA: TGTGCCAGTAGTCAGGAATACACTGAA. Translating it yields CASSQEYTE. The full CDR3 sequence reads CASSQEYTEAFF. The full variable domain, in which reference TRBV19 and TRBJ1-1 provide the parts outside the CDR3, is DGGITQSPKYLFRKEGQNVTLSCEQNLNHDAMYWYRQDPGQGLRLIYYSQIVNDFQKGDIAEGYSVSREKKESFPLTVTSAQKNPTAFYLCASSQEYTEAFFGQGTRLTVV.

Turning to this clone: The observed sequence ends 3 residues before the CDR3 terminus, with the missing tail filled in from the germline J gene. V and J are TRBV2 and TRBJ1-5, with D unclear. This CDR3 comprises 15 residues. The V end was cut by 0 bases, the J end by 3 bases, with 9 bases between. Germline values: CDR1 SNHLY, CDR2 FYNNEI. The CDR3 here is CASSEARGSNQPQHF. The DNA read from the CDR3 is TGTGCCAGCAGTGAAGCGCGCGGATCCAATCAGCCC.

Of note for this clone: The sequenced fragment ends 3 residues before the CDR3 boundary, so the rest is inferred from the germline J gene. The chain employs TRBV30 and TRBJ1-1; the D gene is possibly TRBD1 (6 bases). The CDR3 extends over 16 amino acids. Germline-derived CDR1 and CDR2 are GTSNPN and SVGIG (reference sequence). Trimming removed 1 base at V and 0 bases at J, with 15 bases between. This chain's CDR3 is CAWSDRDTILNTEAFF. The covered CDR3 bases are TGTGCCTGGAGTGATCGGGACACCATTTTGAACACTGAA.

Of note for this clone: The read ends 3 residues early relative to the CDR3; the germline J gene fills the gap. The chain has TRBV19 and TRBJ1-2; D is unresolved. Germline CDR1 is LNHDA and CDR2 is SQIVND (reference sequence). This CDR3 has 14 amino acids. V lost 5 bases, J lost 0 bases, and 10 bases lay in between. The CDR3 region is CASSPLTANYGYTF. CDR3 bases read: TGTGCCAGTAGTCCCCTAACAGCTAACTATGGC.

This clone showed up just a few times. The read ends 3 residues early relative to the CDR3; the germline J gene fills the gap. J is TRBJ2-7 and V is TRBV7-6; 8 nucleotides align to TRBD2. V dropped 5 bases and J dropped 6; count of bases not matched to a gene: 21. This CDR3 region has 18 residues. Per germline, CDR1 SGHVS and CDR2 FNYEAQ. Partial CDR3 DNA: TGTGCCAGCAGCCTGAGACTAACGGGGGGGCCGGTCCGGGGCGAG. Encoded protein: CASSLRLTGGPVRGE. The full CDR3 protein is CASSLRLTGGPVRGEQYF. The full variable domain, its missing parts supplied by reference TRBV7-6 and TRBJ2-7, is GAGVSQSPRYKVTKRGQDVALRCDPISGHVSLYWYRQALGQGPEFLTYFNYEAQQDKSGLPNDRFSAERPEGSISTLTIQRTEQRDSAMYRCASSLRLTGGPVRGEQYFGPGTRLTVT.

About this clone itself: The read ends 3 residues early relative to the CDR3; the germline J gene fills the gap. V is TRBV5-1 and J is TRBJ1-2; a weak D match, TRBD1 (5 bases). The germline gives CDR1 SGHRS, CDR2 YFSETQ. The CDR3 runs 13 residues. V lost 5 bases to trimming and J lost 6 bases, with 14 bases between them. CDR3 loop: CASRPTGYDGYTF. Partial CDR3 DNA: TGCGCCAGCAGACCCACAGGATACGATGGC. The full variable domain, its missing parts supplied by reference TRBV5-1 and TRBJ1-2, is KAGVTQTPRYLIKTRGQQVTLSCSPISGHRSVSWYQQTPGQGLQFLFEYFSETQRNKGNFPGRFSGRQFSNSRSEMNVSTLELGDSALYLCASRPTGYDGYTFGSGTRLTVV.

In this sample, this clone turned up many times. Coverage ceases 3 residues before the CDR3 finishes, and the germline J gene fills in the end. The V call is TRBV6-1, the J call TRBJ1-1; TRBD1 might be the D (6 bases). CDR1 and CDR2 from the germline V gene are MNHNS and SASEGT. The CDR3 totals 14 residues. Trimming took off 2 bases at V and 0 bases at J, with 7 bases between the two ends. The CDR3 protein is CASSERGMNTEAFF. CDR3 DNA (partial): TGTGCCAGCAGTGAAAGGGGGATGAACACTGAA.

This clone appeared a few times. Partial CDR3 DNA: TGTGCCAGCCTTTCCCCGTGGCGCCAGGCGAAACAAGAGACC. This sequence encodes CASLSPWRQAKQET. The CDR3 in its entirety is CASLSPWRQAKQETQYF. The chain couples TRBV6-2 or TRBV6-3 to TRBJ2-5, with unresolved D. The CDR3 end falls 3 residues outside the read, so it is completed with the germline J gene. Germline CDR1 and CDR2: MNHEY and SVGEGT. Between the trimmed V and J ends, which lost 8 bases and 2 bases, there was a span of 24 bases. The CDR3 contains 17 residues.

This clone was detected many times. The read terminates 3 residues before the CDR3 end, so the remaining end is supplied by the germline J gene. The chain carries TRBV20-1 and TRBJ2-5, with 9 nucleotides matching TRBD1. The CDR3 is made up of 15 amino acids. Germline CDR1 is DFQATT and CDR2 is SNEGSKA (reference sequence). V gave up 4 bases and J gave up 2 bases; unmatched junction bases: 8. CDR3 loop: CSANGGQGRQETQYF. The part of the CDR3 DNA that was read is TGCAGTGCTAACGGTGGACAGGGGAGACAAGAGACC.

Concerning this clone: The CDR3 extends 3 residues past the end of the read, so its final part is completed from the germline J gene. The rearrangement joins TRBV20-1 to TRBJ1-1; D not resolved. Germline loops: CDR1 DFQATT, CDR2 SNEGSKA (reference sequence). The ends were cut back, 6 bases at V and 1 base at J, with 15 bases in the middle. The CDR3 totals 14 residues. CDR3 amino acids: CSALLPYPNTEAFF. The DNA read from the CDR3 is TGCAGTGCACTATTGCCCTACCCGAACACTGAA.

A word on this clone: The CDR3 end falls 3 residues outside the read, so it is completed with the germline J gene. The V call is TRBV7-2, the J call TRBJ2-1; 7 bases fit TRBD1. The V segment lost 5 bases and the J segment 9 bases; nucleotides outside the gene matches: 4. The CDR3 is 12 amino acids. CDR1 and CDR2 from the germline V gene are SGHTA and FQGNSA. CDR3 sequence reads: CASSPTGIEQFF. The sequenced part of the CDR3 DNA is TGTGCCAGCAGCCCGACAGGGATTGAG.

This clone was seen more than once but under ten times. The sequenced fragment ends 3 residues before the CDR3 boundary, so the rest is inferred from the germline J gene. This chain uses TRBV20-1 with TRBJ2-3; the D gene is possibly TRBD2 (6 bases). The ends were cut back, 3 bases at V and 0 bases at J, with 7 bases in the middle. The CDR3 loop spans 13 amino acids. From germline, CDR1 is DFQATT and CDR2 SNEGSKA (reference sequence). The CDR3 region is CSASGTSTDTQYF. Incomplete CDR3 DNA: TGCAGTGCTAGCGGGACTAGCACAGATACG.

This clone has only a few counts. Read data end 3 residues before the CDR3 end; the end is taken from the germline J gene. The rearrangement uses TRBV7-8 and TRBJ2-7, with TRBD1 matching 7 bases. This CDR3 is built from 14 residues. CDR1 and CDR2 from the germline V gene are SGHVS and FQNEAQ. V lost 5 bases to trimming and J lost 2 bases; unmatched junction nucleotides: 6. The CDR3 DNA, read in part, is TGTGCCAGCAGCAAGGACAGGCATGCCTACGAG. Protein sequence: CASSKDRHAYE. The full CDR3 sequence reads CASSKDRHAYEQYF.

The table lists this clone with a few counts. The CDR3 end falls 3 residues outside the read, so it is completed with the germline J gene. The chain recombines TRBV7-9 with TRBJ1-4; 9 bases line up with TRBD1. J was trimmed by 5 bases and V by 0 bases; bases with no gene match: 1. CDR1 and CDR2 from the germline V gene are SEHNR and FQNEAQ (reference sequence). CDR3 length: 15 residues. CDR3 DNA, as far as it was read: TGTGCCAGCAGCTTAGCGACAGGGGGGAATGAAAAA. It is translated as CASSLATGGNEK. The whole CDR3 sequence is CASSLATGGNEKLFF.

This clone has only a few counts. The CDR3 end is not reached by the read, which stops 3 residues before it; the germline J gene fills it in. The chain carries TRBV23-1 and TRBJ1-5, with D maybe TRBD1 (6 bases). TRBV23-1 is recorded as an ORF, its role being uncertain. This CDR3 has 17 residues. V lost 0 bases, J lost 3 bases, and 15 bases lay in between. CDR3 DNA (partial): TGCGCCAGCAGTCAATCGGAGGGGGGGGTCCCCAATCAGCCC. Encoded protein: CASSQSEGGVPNQP. The whole CDR3 sequence is CASSQSEGGVPNQPQHF.